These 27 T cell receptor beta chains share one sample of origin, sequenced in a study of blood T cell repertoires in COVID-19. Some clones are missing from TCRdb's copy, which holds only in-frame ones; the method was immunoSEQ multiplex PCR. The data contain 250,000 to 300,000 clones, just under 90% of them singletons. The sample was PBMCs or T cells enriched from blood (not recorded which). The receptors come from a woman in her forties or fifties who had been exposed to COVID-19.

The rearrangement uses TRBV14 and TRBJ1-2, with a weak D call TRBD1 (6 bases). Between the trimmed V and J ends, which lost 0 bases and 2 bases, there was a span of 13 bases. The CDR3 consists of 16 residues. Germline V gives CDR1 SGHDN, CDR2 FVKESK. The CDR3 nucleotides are TGTGCCAGCAGCCAAGACGTGTCTGGGACAAACTATGGCTACACCTTC. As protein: CASSQDVSGTNYGYTF.

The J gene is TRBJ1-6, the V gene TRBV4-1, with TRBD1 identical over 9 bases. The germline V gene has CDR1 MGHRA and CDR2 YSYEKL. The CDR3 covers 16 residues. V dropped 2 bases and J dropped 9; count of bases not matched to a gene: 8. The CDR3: CASSQKRATGGSPLHF. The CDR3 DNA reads TGCGCCAGCAGCCAAAAAAGGGCGACAGGGGGTTCACCCCTCCACTTT.

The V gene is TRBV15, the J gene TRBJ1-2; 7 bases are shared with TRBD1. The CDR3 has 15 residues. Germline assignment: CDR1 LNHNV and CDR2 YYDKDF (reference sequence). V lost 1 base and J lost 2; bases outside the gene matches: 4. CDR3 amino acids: CATSRGIGGNYGYTF. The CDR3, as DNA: TGTGCCACCAGCAGAGGTATAGGGGGCAACTATGGCTACACCTTC.

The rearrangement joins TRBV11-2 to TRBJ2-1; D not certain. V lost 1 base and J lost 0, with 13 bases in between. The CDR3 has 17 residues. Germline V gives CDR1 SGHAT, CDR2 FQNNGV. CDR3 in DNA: TGTGCCAGCAGCTTAGGTGGAGCTTATAGCTCCTACAATGAGCAGTTCTTC. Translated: CASSLGGAYSSYNEQFF.

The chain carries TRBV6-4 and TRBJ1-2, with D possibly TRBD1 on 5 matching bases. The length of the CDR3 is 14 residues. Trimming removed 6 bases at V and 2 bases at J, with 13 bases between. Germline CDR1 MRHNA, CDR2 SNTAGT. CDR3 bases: TGTGCCAGCAGGCCCGGGGGGTCCAACTATGGCTACACCTTC. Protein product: CASRPGGSNYGYTF.

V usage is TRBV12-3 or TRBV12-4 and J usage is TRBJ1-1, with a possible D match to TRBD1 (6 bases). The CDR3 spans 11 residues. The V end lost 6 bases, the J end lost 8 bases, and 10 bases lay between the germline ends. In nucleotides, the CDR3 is TGTGCCAGCAGCCTTACAGGGGAAGCTTTCTTT. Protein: CASSLTGEAFF.

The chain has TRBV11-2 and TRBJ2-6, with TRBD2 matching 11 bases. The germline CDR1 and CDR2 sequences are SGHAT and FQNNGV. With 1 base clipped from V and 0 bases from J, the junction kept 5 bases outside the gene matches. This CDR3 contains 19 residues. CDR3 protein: CASSLGLAGGNSGANVLTF. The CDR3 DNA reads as TGTGCCAGCAGCTTAGGGCTAGCGGGGGGTAACTCTGGGGCCAACGTCCTGACTTTC.

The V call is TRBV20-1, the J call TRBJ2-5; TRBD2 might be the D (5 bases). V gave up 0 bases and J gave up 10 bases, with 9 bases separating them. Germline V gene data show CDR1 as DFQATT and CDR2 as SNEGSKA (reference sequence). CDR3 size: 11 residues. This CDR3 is CSARDGRGQYF. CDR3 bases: TGCAGTGCTAGAGATGGCCGGGGCCAGTACTTC.

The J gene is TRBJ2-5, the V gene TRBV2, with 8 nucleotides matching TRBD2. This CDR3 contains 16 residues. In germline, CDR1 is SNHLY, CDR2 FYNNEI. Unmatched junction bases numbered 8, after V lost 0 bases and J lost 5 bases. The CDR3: CASSEAPGGAAETQYF. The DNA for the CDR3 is TGTGCCAGCAGTGAAGCCCCCGGGGGGGCCGCGGAGACCCAGTACTTC.

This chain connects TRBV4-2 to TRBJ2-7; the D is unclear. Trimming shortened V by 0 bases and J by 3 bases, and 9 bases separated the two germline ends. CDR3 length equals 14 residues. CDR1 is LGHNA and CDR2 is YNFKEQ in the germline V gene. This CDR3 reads CASSQDVRDYEQYF. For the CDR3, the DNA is TGTGCCAGCAGCCAAGATGTCCGAGACTACGAGCAGTACTTC.

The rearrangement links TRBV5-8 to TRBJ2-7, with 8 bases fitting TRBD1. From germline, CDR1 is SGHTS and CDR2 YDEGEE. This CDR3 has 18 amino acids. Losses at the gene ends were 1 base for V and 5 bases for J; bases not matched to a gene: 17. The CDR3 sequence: CASSLWQGALFFGHEQYF. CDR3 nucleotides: TGTGCCAGCAGCTTGTGGCAGGGGGCGTTATTTTTTGGCCACGAGCAGTACTTC.

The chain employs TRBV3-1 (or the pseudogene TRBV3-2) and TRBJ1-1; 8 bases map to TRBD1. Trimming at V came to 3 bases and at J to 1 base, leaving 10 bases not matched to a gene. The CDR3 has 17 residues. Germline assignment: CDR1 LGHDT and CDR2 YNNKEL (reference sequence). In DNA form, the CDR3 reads TGTGCCAGCAGCCAGGTTAGACAGGGGTCCGGGAACACTGAAGCTTTCTTT. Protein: CASSQVRQGSGNTEAFF.

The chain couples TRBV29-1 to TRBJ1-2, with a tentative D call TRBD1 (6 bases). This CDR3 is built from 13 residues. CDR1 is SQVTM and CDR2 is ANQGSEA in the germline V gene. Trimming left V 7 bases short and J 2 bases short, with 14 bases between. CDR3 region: CSAYRVPNYGYTF. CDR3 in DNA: TGCAGCGCTTACAGGGTCCCCAACTATGGCTACACCTTC.

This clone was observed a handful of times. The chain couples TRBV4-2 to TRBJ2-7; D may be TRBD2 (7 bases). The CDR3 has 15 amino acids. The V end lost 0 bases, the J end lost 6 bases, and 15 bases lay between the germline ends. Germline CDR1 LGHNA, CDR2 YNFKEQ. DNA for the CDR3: TGTGCCAGCAGCCAAGAGGAGGGAGGGGGAGGCGAGCAGTACTTC. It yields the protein CASSQEEGGGGEQYF.

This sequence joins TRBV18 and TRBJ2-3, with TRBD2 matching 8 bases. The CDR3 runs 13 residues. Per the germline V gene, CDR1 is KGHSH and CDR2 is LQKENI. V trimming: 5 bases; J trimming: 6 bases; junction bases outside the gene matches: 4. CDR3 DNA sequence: TGTGCCAGCTCAGCACAGCGGGGGGATACGCAGTATTTT. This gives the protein CASSAQRGDTQYF.

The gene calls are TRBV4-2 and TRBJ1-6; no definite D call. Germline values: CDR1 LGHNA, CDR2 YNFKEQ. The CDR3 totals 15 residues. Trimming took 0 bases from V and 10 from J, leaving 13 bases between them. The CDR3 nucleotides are TGTGCCAGCAGCCAAGATTGGGGAGTCGGGTCACCCCTCCACTTT. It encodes CASSQDWGVGSPLHF.

CDR3 loop: CASSQDVQGHSTGELFF. The CDR3 nucleotides are TGTGCCAGCAGCCAAGATGTTCAGGGACATAGCACCGGGGAGCTGTTTTTT. The V gene is TRBV4-2, the J gene TRBJ2-2; tentative D call: TRBD1 (6 bases). V gave up 0 bases and J gave up 4 bases, with 15 bases separating them. The length of the CDR3 is 17 residues. Germline loops: CDR1 LGHNA, CDR2 YNFKEQ.

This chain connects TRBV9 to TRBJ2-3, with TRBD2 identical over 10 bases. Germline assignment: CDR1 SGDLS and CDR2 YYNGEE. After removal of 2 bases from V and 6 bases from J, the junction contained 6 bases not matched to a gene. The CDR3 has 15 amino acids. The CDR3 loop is CASSVLAGVGDTQYF. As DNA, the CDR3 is TGTGCCAGCAGCGTCCTAGCGGGGGTAGGGGATACGCAGTATTTT.

The chain's CDR3 is CASSIGRMDTGELFF. The CDR3 region has the DNA TGTGCCAGTAGTATCGGCAGGATGGACACCGGGGAGCTGTTTTTT. This chain joins TRBV19 and TRBJ2-2; D is ambiguous. Germline CDR1 is LNHDA and CDR2 is SQIVND (reference sequence). The V end was cut by 3 bases, the J end by 3 bases, with 11 bases between. The CDR3 is 15 residues long.

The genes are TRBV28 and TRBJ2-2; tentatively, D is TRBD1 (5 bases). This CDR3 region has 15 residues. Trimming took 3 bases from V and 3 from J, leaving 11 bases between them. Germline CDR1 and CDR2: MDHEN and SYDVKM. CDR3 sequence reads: CASSLQGADTGELFF. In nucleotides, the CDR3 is TGTGCCAGCAGTTTGCAGGGCGCGGACACCGGGGAGCTGTTTTTT.

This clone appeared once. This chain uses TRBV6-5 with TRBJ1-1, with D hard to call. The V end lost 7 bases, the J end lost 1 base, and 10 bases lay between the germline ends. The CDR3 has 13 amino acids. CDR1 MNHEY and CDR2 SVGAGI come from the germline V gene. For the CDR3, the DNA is TGTGCCAGCAAAAACAGCGGGAACACTGAAGCTTTCTTT. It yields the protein CASKNSGNTEAFF.

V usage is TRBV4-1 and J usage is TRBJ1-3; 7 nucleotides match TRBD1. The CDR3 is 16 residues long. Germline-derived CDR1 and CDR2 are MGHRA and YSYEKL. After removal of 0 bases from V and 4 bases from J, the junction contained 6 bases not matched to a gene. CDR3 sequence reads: CASSQEVRTGGNTIYF. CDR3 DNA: TGCGCCAGCAGCCAAGAGGTGCGGACAGGAGGAAACACCATATATTTT.

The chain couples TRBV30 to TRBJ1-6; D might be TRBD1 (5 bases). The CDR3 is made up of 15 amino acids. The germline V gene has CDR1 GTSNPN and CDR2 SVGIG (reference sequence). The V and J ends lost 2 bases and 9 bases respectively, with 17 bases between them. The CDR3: CAWSPDRAGSSPLHF. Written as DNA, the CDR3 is TGTGCCTGGAGTCCCGACAGAGCGGGGAGTTCACCCCTCCACTTT. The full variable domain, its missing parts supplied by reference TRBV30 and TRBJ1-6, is SQTIHQWPATLVQPVGSPLSLECTVEGTSNPNLYWYRQAAGRGLQLLFYSVGIGQISSEVPQNLSASRPQDRQFILSSKKLLLSDSGFYLCAWSPDRAGSSPLHFGNGTRLTVT.

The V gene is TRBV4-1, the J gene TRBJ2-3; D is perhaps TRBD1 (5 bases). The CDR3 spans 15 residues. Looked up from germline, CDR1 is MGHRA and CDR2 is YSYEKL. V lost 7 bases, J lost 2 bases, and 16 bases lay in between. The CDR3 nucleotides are TGCGCCAGCAACAGCAGGCAGGGTGACACAGATACGCAGTATTTT. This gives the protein CASNSRQGDTDTQYF.

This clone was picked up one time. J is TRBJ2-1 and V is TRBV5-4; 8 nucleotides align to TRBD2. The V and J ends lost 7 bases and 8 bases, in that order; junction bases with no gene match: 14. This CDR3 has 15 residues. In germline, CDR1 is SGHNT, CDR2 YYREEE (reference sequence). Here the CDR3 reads CASGQEAGGRDEQFF. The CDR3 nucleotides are TGTGCCAGCGGTCAGGAGGCGGGGGGTAGGGATGAGCAGTTCTTC. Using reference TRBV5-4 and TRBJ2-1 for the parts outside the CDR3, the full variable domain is ETGVTQSPTHLIKTRGQQVTLRCSSQSGHNTVSWYQQALGQGPQFIFQYYREEENGRGNFPPRFSGLQFPNYSSELNVNALELDDSALYLCASGQEAGGRDEQFFGPGTRLTVL.

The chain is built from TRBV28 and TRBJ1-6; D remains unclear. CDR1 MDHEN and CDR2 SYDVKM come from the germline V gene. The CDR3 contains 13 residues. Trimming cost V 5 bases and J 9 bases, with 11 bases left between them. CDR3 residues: CASSPSLASPLHF. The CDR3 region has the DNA TGTGCCAGCAGTCCGTCCCTGGCTTCACCCCTCCACTTT.

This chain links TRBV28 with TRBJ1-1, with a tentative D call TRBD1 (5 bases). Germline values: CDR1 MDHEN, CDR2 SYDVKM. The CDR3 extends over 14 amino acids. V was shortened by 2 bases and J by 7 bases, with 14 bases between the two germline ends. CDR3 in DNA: TGTGCCAGCAGTTTAGGCAGGGTAAAAAATGAAGCTTTCTTT. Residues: CASSLGRVKNEAFF.